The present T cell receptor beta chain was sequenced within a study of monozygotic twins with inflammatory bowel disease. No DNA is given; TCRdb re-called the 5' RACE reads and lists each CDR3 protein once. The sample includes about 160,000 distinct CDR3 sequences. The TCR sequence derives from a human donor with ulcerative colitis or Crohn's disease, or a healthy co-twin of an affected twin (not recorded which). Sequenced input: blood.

CDR3 sequence reads: CASRETGGVYEQYF. The chain uses TRBV5-6 and TRBJ2-7; TCRdb's D call of TRBD1 is untestable without DNA. CDR1 and CDR2 (germline): SGHDT, YYEEEE. The CDR3 contains 14 residues.